This is a list of T cell receptor beta chains from one sample in a study of identical twins. MiXCR was run by TCRdb on the 5' RACE reads, yielding one entry per CDR3 protein. The sample shows a few hundred thousand distinct CDR3 sequences, roughly 13% of them seen only once. In addition, the sample was reused for a study of yellow fever vaccine responses in identical twins.

Material: memory (CD45RO+) T cells sorted from blood. The receptor set was obtained from a woman aged 18-29 years in good health. CDR3s include the opening cysteine and the closing phenylalanine or tryptophan. Each record gives: V gene, clone size, J gene, D gene, CDR3 protein, CDR3 DNA. D genes are given only for firm matches. Clone sizes are given selectively: once, few, many, or a class where the clone is expanded.

V: TRBV7-2
size: many
J: TRBJ2-3
D: NA
CDR3: CASSRLGGRIGTDTQYF
DNA: TGTGCCAGCAGCCGCTTAGGAGGGAGGATCGGCACAGATACGCAGTATTTT

V: TRBV5-1
size: few
J: TRBJ2-3
D: NA
CDR3: CASSKGDSTDTQYF
DNA: TGCGCCAGCAGCAAAGGGGACAGCACAGATACGCAGTATTTT

V: TRBV18
size: NA
J: TRBJ2-7
D: NA
CDR3: CASSRVPGQTYEQYF
DNA: TGTGCCAGCTCACGGGTGCCCGGACAAACCTACGAGCAGTACTTC

V: TRBV5-1
size: many
J: TRBJ2-7
D: NA
CDR3: CASSSLTGFEQYF
DNA: TGCGCCAGCAGCTCCCTAACAGGGTTCGAGCAGTACTTC

V: TRBV4-3
size: NA
J: TRBJ2-1
D: NA
CDR3: CASSQDWRNEQFF
DNA: TGCGCCAGCAGCCAAGATTGGAGGAATGAGCAGTTCTTC

V: TRBV18
size: NA
J: TRBJ1-2
D: NA
CDR3: CASSPGLGGYTF
DNA: TGTGCCAGCTCACCAGGACTGGGGGGCTACACCTTC

V: TRBV5-1
size: many
J: TRBJ2-1
D: TRBD2
CDR3: CASSLISLAGYNEQFF
DNA: TGCGCCAGCAGCTTGATTTCACTAGCGGGTTACAATGAGCAGTTCTTC

V: TRBV10-3
size: NA
J: TRBJ1-5
D: NA
CDR3: CAITEDSNQPQHF
DNA: TGTGCCATCACTGAGGATAGCAATCAGCCCCAGCATTTT

V: TRBV3-1
size: few
J: TRBJ2-5
D: NA
CDR3: CASTLKETQYF
DNA: TGTGCCAGCACTTTGAAAGAGACCCAGTACTTC

V: TRBV20-1
size: few
J: TRBJ2-5
D: NA
CDR3: CSANGGQNSETQYF
DNA: TGCAGTGCTAACGGGGGGCAAAATTCGGAGACCCAGTACTTC

V: TRBV6-4
size: few
J: TRBJ2-3
D: NA
CDR3: CASSDGAESTDTQYF
DNA: TGTGCCAGCAGTGACGGGGCGGAGAGCACAGATACGCAGTATTTT

V: TRBV12-3/TRBV12-4
size: many
J: TRBJ2-3
D: NA
CDR3: CASSRTGSQYF
DNA: TGTGCCAGCAGCCGGACCGGGTCGCAGTATTTT

V: TRBV7-9
size: few
J: TRBJ1-1
D: NA
CDR3: CAGKTSVDTEAFF
DNA: TGTGCCGGAAAGACGTCGGTGGACACTGAAGCTTTCTTT

V: TRBV18
size: many
J: TRBJ2-3
D: NA
CDR3: CASSQPRDTQYF
DNA: TGTGCCAGCTCACAACCCCGGGATACGCAGTATTTT

V: TRBV12-3/TRBV12-4
size: many
J: TRBJ2-2
D: NA
CDR3: CASSLRERAGELFF
DNA: TGTGCCAGCAGTTTGCGAGAGAGAGCCGGGGAGCTGTTTTTT

V: TRBV7-8
size: few
J: TRBJ2-4
D: NA
CDR3: CASSSSLLSDQNIQYF
DNA: TGTGCCAGCAGCTCATCCCTACTAAGCGACCAGAACATTCAGTACTTC

V: TRBV9
size: few
J: TRBJ2-3
D: NA
CDR3: CASSEGPTDTQYF
DNA: TGTGCCAGCAGCGAGGGCCCCACAGATACGCAGTATTTT

V: TRBV5-5
size: NA
J: TRBJ2-2
D: NA
CDR3: CASSLGRPTGELFF
DNA: TGTGCCAGCAGCCTGGGACGGCCCACCGGGGAGCTGTTTTTT

V: TRBV20-1
size: many
J: TRBJ2-4
D: NA
CDR3: CSADEGASGKNIQYF
DNA: TGCAGTGCTGATGAAGGGGCTAGTGGCAAAAACATTCAGTACTTC

V: TRBV29-1
size: NA
J: TRBJ2-2
D: TRBD1
CDR3: CSASDRGDTGELFF
DNA: TGCAGCGCCTCGGACAGGGGTGATACCGGGGAGCTGTTTTTT

V: TRBV7-6
size: NA
J: TRBJ1-2
D: TRBD1
CDR3: CASSLEWTGDKDYGYTF
DNA: TGTGCCAGCAGCTTAGAGTGGACAGGGGATAAAGACTATGGCTACACCTTC

V: TRBV5-1
size: NA
J: TRBJ2-1
D: TRBD1
CDR3: CASSPGQGNDNEQFF
DNA: TGCGCCAGCAGCCCCGGACAGGGGAACGACAATGAGCAGTTCTTC

V: TRBV12-3/TRBV12-4
size: many
J: TRBJ2-6
D: NA
CDR3: CASSTLGANVLTF
DNA: TGTGCCAGCAGTACGCTCGGGGCCAACGTCCTGACTTTC

V: TRBV7-9
size: NA
J: TRBJ2-5
D: NA
CDR3: CASSFDLETQYF
DNA: TGTGCCAGCAGCTTCGACTTGGAGACCCAGTACTTC

V: TRBV10-3
size: NA
J: TRBJ2-1
D: NA
CDR3: CAISEVLHLGQFF
DNA: TGTGCCATCAGTGAGGTCTTGCATCTTGGGCAGTTCTTC

V: TRBV27
size: NA
J: TRBJ2-1
D: NA
CDR3: CASSPLTRYNEQFF
DNA: TGTGCCAGCAGCCCGCTTACAAGGTACAATGAGCAGTTCTTC

V: TRBV12-5
size: NA
J: TRBJ2-2
D: NA
CDR3: CASGLTTDTGELFF
DNA: TGTGCTAGTGGTTTAACGACAGACACCGGGGAGCTGTTTTTT

V: TRBV28
size: NA
J: TRBJ1-1
D: NA
CDR3: CASILPKTDEAFF
DNA: TGTGCCAGCATTTTGCCGAAGACGGATGAAGCTTTCTTT

V: TRBV5-1
size: NA
J: TRBJ2-2
D: TRBD2
CDR3: CASSFGSGSTGELFF
DNA: TGCGCCAGCAGCTTTGGTAGCGGGAGCACCGGGGAGCTGTTTTTT

V: TRBV7-6
size: NA
J: TRBJ2-1
D: NA
CDR3: CASQPGPFHNEQFF
DNA: TGTGCCAGCCAACCGGGACCGTTCCACAATGAGCAGTTCTTC

V: TRBV28
size: few
J: TRBJ2-4
D: TRBD2
CDR3: CASSLSSGRGANIQYF
DNA: TGTGCCAGCAGTTTGAGTAGCGGGAGGGGAGCAAACATTCAGTACTTC

V: TRBV21-1
size: NA
J: TRBJ1-1
D: NA
CDR3: CASTIWTDEAFF
DNA: TGTGCCAGCACCATTTGGACAGATGAAGCTTTCTTT

V: TRBV12-3/TRBV12-4
size: NA
J: TRBJ2-3
D: NA
CDR3: CASSFQKGWSTDTQYF
DNA: TGTGCCAGCAGTTTCCAGAAGGGATGGTCCACAGATACGCAGTATTTT

V: TRBV5-1
size: few
J: TRBJ1-6
D: NA
CDR3: CASRFDSNSPLHF
DNA: TGCGCCAGCAGATTCGACAGTAATTCACCCCTCCACTTT

V: TRBV6-5
size: NA
J: TRBJ2-7
D: NA
CDR3: CASSYDYSYEQYF
DNA: TGTGCCAGCAGTTACGACTACTCCTACGAGCAGTACTTC

V: TRBV15
size: few
J: TRBJ1-5
D: TRBD1
CDR3: CATRTTGDNQPQHF
DNA: TGTGCCACCAGAACGACAGGGGACAATCAGCCCCAGCATTTT

V: TRBV29-1
size: few
J: TRBJ2-7
D: NA
CDR3: CSAPRSGPTYEQYF
DNA: TGCAGCGCCCCTAGAAGTGGACCCACCTACGAGCAGTACTTC

V: TRBV28
size: NA
J: TRBJ2-2
D: NA
CDR3: CASSLYTNTGELFF
DNA: TGTGCCAGCAGTTTATACACGAACACCGGGGAGCTGTTTTTT

V: TRBV6-2/TRBV6-3
size: NA
J: TRBJ2-7
D: NA
CDR3: CASGPFRATNYEQYF
DNA: TGTGCCAGCGGACCATTTCGCGCGACCAACTACGAGCAGTACTTC

V: TRBV12-3/TRBV12-4
size: NA
J: TRBJ1-6
D: TRBD1
CDR3: CASGQGYSPLHF
DNA: TGTGCCAGCGGACAGGGTTATTCACCCCTCCACTTT

V: TRBV7-9
size: NA
J: TRBJ1-2
D: TRBD1
CDR3: CASSLSGTDTDGYTF
DNA: TGTGCCAGCAGCTTATCCGGGACAGACACAGATGGCTACACCTTC

V: TRBV12-3/TRBV12-4
size: NA
J: TRBJ1-3
D: TRBD1
CDR3: CASRGTGGNTIYF
DNA: TGTGCCAGCAGGGGGACAGGGGGCAACACCATATATTTT